Listed here is a single TCR beta chain. CDR1 and CDR2 (germline): SGHRS, YFSETQ. This CDR3 is built from 12 residues. Trimming removed 1 base from V and 5 bases from J, with 7 bases in between. Unique molecular identifiers were used to barcode this TCRbeta library. One entry per CDR3 protein, called by TCRdb with MiXCR from the PCR reads. Here the sample spans a few hundred thousand distinct CDR3 sequences, 10% to 15% being singletons. These data originate in a study of T-cell reconstitution after alpha-beta-depleted transplantation in children. This chain connects TRBV5-1 to TRBJ2-7; D uncertain. The clonotype comes from a male patient aged 5 to 17 who had a stem cell transplant for acute myeloid leukemia, so the T cells may come from the graft donor. The specimen was PBMCs, mostly from graft donor cells, collected 360 days after TCRalphabeta/CD19-depleted stem cell transplant. CDR3 residues: CASSLISDEQYF. DNA of the CDR3: TGCGCCAGCAGCTTGATATCGGACGAGCAGTACTTC.